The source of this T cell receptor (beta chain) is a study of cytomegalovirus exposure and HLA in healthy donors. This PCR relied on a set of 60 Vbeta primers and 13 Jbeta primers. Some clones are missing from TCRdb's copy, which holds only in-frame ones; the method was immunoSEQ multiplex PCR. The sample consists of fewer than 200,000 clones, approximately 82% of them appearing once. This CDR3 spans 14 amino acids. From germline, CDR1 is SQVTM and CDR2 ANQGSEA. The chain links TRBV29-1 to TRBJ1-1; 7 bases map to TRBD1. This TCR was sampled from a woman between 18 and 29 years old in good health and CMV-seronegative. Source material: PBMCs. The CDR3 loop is CRRLRDRMNTEAFF. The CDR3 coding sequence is TGCAGGCGGCTACGGGACAGAATGAACACTGAAGCTTTCTTT. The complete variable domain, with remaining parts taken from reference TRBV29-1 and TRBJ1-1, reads SAVISQKPSRDICQRGTSLTIQCQVDSQVTMMFWYRQQPGQSLTLIATANQGSEATYESGFVIDKFPISRPNLTFSTLTVSNMSPEDSSIYLCRRLRDRMNTEAFFGQGTRLTVV.